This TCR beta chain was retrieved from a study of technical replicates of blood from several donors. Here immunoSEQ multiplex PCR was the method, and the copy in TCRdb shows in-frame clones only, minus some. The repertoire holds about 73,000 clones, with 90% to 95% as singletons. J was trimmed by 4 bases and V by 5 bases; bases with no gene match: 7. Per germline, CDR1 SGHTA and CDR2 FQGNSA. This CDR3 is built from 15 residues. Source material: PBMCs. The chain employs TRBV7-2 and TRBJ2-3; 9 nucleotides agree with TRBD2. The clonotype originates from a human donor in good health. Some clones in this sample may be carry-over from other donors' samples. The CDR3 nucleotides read TGTGCCAGCAGCCCTATAGCGGGGGTGGCAGATACGCAGTATTTT. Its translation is CASSPIAGVADTQYF.